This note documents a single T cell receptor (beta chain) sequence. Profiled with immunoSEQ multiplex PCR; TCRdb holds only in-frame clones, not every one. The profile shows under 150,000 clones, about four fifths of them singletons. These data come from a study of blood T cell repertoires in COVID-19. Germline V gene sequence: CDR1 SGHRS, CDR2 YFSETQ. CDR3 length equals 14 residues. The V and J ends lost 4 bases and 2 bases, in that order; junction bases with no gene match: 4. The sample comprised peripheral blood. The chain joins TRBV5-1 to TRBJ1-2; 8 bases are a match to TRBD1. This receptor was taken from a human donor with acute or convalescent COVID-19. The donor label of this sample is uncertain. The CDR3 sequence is CASSVGQGNYGYTF. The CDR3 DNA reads TGCGCCAGCAGCGTAGGACAGGGCAACTATGGCTACACCTTC. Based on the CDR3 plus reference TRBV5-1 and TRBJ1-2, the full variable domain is KAGVTQTPRYLIKTRGQQVTLSCSPISGHRSVSWYQQTPGQGLQFLFEYFSETQRNKGNFPGRFSGRQFSNSRSEMNVSTLELGDSALYLCASSVGQGNYGYTFGSGTRLTVV.